The sequence of this T cell receptor beta chain was determined in a study of cytomegalovirus exposure and HLA in healthy donors. Study outcomes and limitations: Further analysis, carried out later, found HLA-associated TCR beta chains more clonally expanded than equally common other chains.

With 60 Vbeta and 13 Jbeta primers, the PCR was carried out. Libraries were prepared by immunoSEQ multiplex PCR; TCRdb keeps only in-frame clonotypes and omits some of them. Of some 140,000 clones listed, less than 80% were seen once; the top ten hold under 2.5%. There are 16 residues in the CDR3. As for this clone: Its specificity is not known.

The receptor was derived from a man under 40 in good health and CMV-seronegative. The sequencing input was PBMCs. The V call is TRBV1, the J call TRBJ1-5. TRBV1 is assigned pseudogene status. The CDR3 loop reads CTSSQAVLYSNQPQHF. CDR3 nucleotides: TGCACCAGCAGCCAAGCGGTACTTTATAGCAATCAGCCCCAGCATTTT.